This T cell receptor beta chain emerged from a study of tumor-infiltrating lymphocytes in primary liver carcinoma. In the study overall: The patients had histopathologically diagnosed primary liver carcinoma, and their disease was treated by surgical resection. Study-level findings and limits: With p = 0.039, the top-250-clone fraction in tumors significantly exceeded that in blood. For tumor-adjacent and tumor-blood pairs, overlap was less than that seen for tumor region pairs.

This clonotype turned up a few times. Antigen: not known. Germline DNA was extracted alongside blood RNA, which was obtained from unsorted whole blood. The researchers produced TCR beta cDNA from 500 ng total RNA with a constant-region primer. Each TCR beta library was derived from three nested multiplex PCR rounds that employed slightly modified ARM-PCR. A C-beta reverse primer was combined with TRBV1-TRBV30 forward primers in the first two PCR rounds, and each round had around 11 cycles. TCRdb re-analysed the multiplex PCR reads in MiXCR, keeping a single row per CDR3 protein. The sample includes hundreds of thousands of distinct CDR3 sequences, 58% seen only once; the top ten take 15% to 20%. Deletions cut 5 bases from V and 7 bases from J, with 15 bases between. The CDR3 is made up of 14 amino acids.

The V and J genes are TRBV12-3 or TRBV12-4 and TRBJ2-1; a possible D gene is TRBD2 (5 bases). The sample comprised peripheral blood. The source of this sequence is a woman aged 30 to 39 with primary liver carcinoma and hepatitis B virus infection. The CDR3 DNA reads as TGTGCCAGCAGTCCGTGGAGGATTAGGAATGAGCAGTTCTTC. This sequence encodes CASSPWRIRNEQFF.